The present entry profiles one T cell receptor (beta chain) with its context. The antigen remains undetermined. This sample was included in a study of T cell responses to AZD1222 COVID-19 vaccine. The repertoire was sequenced with immunoSEQ multiplex PCR; TCRdb's copy has only in-frame clones and lacks some. The sample consists of some 150,000 clones, 94% of them appearing once. After removal of 0 bases from V and 0 bases from J, the junction contained 2 bases not matched to a gene. Germline V lookup: CDR1 SGDLS, CDR2 YYNGEE. This CDR3 contains 16 residues. Study observations and caveats: AZD1222 recipients seropositive at baseline numbered only five to seven.

The clonotype originates from an adult in good health. The specimen comprised peripheral blood, sampled on day 0 of AZD1222 vaccination. The rearrangement joins TRBV9 to TRBJ1-3; TRBD1 matches 8 bases. The CDR3 loop reads CASSVETGGSGNTIYF. CDR3 DNA: TGTGCCAGCAGCGTAGAAACAGGGGGCTCTGGAAACACCATATATTTT.